The clone carrying this T cell receptor beta chain turned up a few times. Its antigen is not identified. Germline values: CDR1 LGHNA, CDR2 YNFKEQ. V lost 1 base, J lost 6 bases, and 4 bases lay in between. The CDR3 is 12 residues long. Using its own MiXCR run on the 5' RACE reads, TCRdb lists one record per CDR3 protein. This table holds approximately 50,000 distinct CDR3 sequences, approximately 26% found once. Broader study findings: The larger cohort examined one V-J beta rearrangement, not whole repertoires. Tumor-infiltrating Treg TCR alpha and beta sequences overlapped most with tumor naive CD4+ T cells, then blood naive. Tumor memory CD4+ T cell TCR gene usage was found to cluster with blood and lymph node memory CD4+ cells and with lymph node naive CD4+ cells.

Tregs were sorted as CD4+CD25+CD127-/low cells. The sequenced sample consisted of tumor-infiltrating Tregs sorted from the breast tumor. The chain employs TRBV4-2 and TRBJ2-1; the D is unclear. This receptor was obtained from a female donor with breast cancer. The CDR3: CASSQVGNEQFF. The DNA of the CDR3 is TGTGCCAGCAGCCAAGTCGGCAATGAGCAGTTCTTC.